Presented here are 4 T cell receptor beta chains from one specimen sequenced in a study of T cells in Graves' hyperthyroidism and ophthalmopathy. Amplified TCR beta CDR3 regions derived from RNA transcripts. First-round RT-PCR of the TCR CDR3 relied on the HTBI primer set. TCRdb fed the multiplex PCR reads into MiXCR, producing one record per CDR3 protein. The sample records about 420,000 distinct CDR3 sequences, approximately 14% being singletons. Sequences were obtained from blood. The receptor set was obtained from a woman under 30 with Graves' hyperthyroidism.

This chain links TRBV20-1 with TRBJ1-3, with D uncertain. The germline gives CDR1 DFQATT, CDR2 SNEGSKA (reference sequence). Deletions cut 0 bases from V and 2 bases from J, with 11 bases between. The CDR3 runs 15 residues. The CDR3 coding sequence is TGCAGTGCTAGAGACCCCACCCCCCCTGGAAACACCATATATTTT. Protein sequence: CSARDPTPPGNTIYF.

This clonotype was recorded a few times. The J gene is TRBJ1-1, the V gene TRBV11-3; D gene uncertain. CDR1 and CDR2 from the germline V gene are SGHNT and YENEEA. This CDR3 is 15 amino acids long. The V end was cut by 5 bases, the J end by 0 bases, with 13 bases between. CDR3: CASSRDGGLNTEAFF. CDR3 bases: TGTGCCAGCAGCCGTGATGGTGGCCTGAACACTGAAGCTTTCTTT.

This rearrangement joins TRBV9 to TRBJ2-1; 7 bases agree with TRBD2. CDR3 length: 16 amino acids. From germline, CDR1 is SGDLS and CDR2 YYNGEE. The J segment lost 2 bases and the V segment lost 3 bases, leaving 8 bases of the junction unmatched. This CDR3 is CASSEGLADTYNEQFF. The CDR3 bases are TGTGCCAGCAGCGAGGGCCTAGCGGATACCTACAATGAGCAGTTCTTC.

Ten or more counts support this clonotype. V is TRBV7-9 and J is TRBJ2-7; 7 nucleotides align to TRBD1. V trimming: 5 bases; J trimming: 3 bases; junction bases outside the gene matches: 7. The CDR3 has 14 amino acids. The germline CDR1 and CDR2 sequences are SEHNR and FQNEAQ (reference sequence). The CDR3 is CASSPWDRLYEQYF. As DNA, the CDR3 is TGTGCCAGCAGCCCATGGGACAGACTCTACGAGCAGTACTTC.